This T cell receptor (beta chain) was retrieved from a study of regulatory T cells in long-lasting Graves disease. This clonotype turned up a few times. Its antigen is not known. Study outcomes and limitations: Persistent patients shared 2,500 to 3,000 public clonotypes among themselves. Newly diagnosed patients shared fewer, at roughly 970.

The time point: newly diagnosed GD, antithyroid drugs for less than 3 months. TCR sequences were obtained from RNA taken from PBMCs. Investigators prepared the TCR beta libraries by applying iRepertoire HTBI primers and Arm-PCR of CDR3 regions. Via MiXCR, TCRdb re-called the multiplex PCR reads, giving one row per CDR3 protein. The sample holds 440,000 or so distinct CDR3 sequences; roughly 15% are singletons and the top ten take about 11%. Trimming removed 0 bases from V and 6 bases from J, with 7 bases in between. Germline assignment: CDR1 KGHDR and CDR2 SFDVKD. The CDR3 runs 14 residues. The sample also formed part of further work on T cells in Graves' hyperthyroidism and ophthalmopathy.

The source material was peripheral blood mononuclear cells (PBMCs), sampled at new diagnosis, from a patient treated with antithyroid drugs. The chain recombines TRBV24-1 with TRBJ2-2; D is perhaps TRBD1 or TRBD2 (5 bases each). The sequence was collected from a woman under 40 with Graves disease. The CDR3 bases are TGTGCCACCAGTGATTTGGGGGGACCCGGGGAGCTGTTTTTT. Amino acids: CATSDLGGPGELFF.